The clone carrying this TCR beta chain has just a few counts. This specimen comes from a study of human T cells and chemical hapten exposure. Background on the study: Patients having alopecia areata, totalis or universalis were mostly female.

Time point: patch test 1, 2 weeks after DPC sensitization. Regarding treatment: therapeutic diphenylcyclopropenone sensitization with weekly scalp DPC. CDR1 and CDR2 from the germline V gene are SGHRS and YFSETQ. V lost 0 bases and J lost 8, with 17 bases in between. The CDR3 is 15 residues long. It was the library that attached unique molecular identifiers to individual cDNA molecules. In the authors' methods: TCR counts had a median of about 94,000 per sample and spanned about 20,000 to 750,000. One entry per CDR3 protein, called by TCRdb with MiXCR from the RACE reads. These V and J calls rely on TCRdb rather than the paper's analysis. This table holds roughly 200,000 distinct CDR3 sequences, around 20% found once.

This TCR was sampled from a woman aged 45-59 years with alopecia areata. Some clones in this sample may be carry-over from other donors' samples. The sequencing used whole blood, collected in connection with sensitization to the hapten diphenylcyclopropenone (DPC). The chain uses TRBV5-1 and TRBJ1-2; TRBD1 might be the D (6 bases). The CDR3 DNA reads as TGCGCCAGCAGCTTGGGTCCCAGGGGAGGGAGCGGCTACACCTTC. Translation gives CASSLGPRGGSGYTF.